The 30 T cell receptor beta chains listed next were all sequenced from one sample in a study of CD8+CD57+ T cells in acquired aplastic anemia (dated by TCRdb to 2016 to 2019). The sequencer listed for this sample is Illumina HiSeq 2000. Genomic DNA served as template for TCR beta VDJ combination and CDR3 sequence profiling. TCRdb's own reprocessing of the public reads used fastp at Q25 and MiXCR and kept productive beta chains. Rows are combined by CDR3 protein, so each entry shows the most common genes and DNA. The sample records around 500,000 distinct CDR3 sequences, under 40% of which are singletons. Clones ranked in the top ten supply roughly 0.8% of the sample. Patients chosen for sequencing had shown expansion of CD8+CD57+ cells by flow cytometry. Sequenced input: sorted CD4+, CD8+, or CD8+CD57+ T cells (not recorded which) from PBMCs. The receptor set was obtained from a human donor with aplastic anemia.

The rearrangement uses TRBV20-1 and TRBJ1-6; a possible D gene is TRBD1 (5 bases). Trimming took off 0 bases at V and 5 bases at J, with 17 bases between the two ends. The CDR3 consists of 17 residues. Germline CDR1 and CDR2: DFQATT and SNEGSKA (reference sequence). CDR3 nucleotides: TGCAGTGCTAGAGATTCAAAGAGACAGAACGATAATTCACCCCTCCACTTT. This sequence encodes CSARDSKRQNDNSPLHF.

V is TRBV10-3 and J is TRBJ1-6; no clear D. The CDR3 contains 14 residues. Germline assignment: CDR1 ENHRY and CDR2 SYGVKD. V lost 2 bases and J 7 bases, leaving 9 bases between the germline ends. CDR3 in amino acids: CAISETAPNSPLHF. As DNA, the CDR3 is TGTGCCATCAGTGAGACAGCGCCGAATTCACCCCTCCACTTT.

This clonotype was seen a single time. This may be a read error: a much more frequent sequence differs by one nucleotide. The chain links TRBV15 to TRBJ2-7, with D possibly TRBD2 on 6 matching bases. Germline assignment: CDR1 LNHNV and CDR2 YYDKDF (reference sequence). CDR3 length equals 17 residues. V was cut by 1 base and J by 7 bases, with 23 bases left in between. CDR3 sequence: CATSRVPPLAVENEQYF. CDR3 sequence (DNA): TGTGCCACCAGCAGAGTCCCTCCACTAGCTGTAGAGAATGAGCAGTACTTC.

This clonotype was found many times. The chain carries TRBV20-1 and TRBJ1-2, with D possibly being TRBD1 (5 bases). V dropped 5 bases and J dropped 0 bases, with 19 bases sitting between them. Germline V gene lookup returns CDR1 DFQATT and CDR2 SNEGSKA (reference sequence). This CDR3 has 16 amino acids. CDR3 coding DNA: TGCAGTGCTCCCGGGGCTTTCGGACCGTCTAACTATGGCTACACCTTC. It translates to CSAPGAFGPSNYGYTF.

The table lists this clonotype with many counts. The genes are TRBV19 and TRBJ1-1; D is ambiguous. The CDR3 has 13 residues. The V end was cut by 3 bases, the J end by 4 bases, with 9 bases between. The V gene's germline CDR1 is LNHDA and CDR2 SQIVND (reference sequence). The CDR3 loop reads CASSMLGSTEAFF. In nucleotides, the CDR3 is TGTGCCAGTAGTATGTTGGGGAGCACTGAAGCTTTCTTT.

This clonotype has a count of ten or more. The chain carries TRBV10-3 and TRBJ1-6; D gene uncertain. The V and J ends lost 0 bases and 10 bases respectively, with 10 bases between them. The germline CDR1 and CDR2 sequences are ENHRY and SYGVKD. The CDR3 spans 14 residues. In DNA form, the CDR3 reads TGTGCCATCAGTGAGTCAAGGACGGACTCACCCCTCCACTTT. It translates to CAISESRTDSPLHF.

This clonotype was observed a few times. The CDR3 nucleotides read TGTGCCAGTAGTATGGTTCCAGGACTAGCGGGAGAGACCCAGTACTTC. Its translation: CASSMVPGLAGETQYF. The J gene is TRBJ2-5, the V gene TRBV19; 11 bases line up with TRBD2. The germline gives CDR1 LNHDA, CDR2 SQIVND (reference sequence). With 3 bases clipped from V and 4 bases from J, the junction kept 7 bases outside the gene matches. There are 16 residues in the CDR3.

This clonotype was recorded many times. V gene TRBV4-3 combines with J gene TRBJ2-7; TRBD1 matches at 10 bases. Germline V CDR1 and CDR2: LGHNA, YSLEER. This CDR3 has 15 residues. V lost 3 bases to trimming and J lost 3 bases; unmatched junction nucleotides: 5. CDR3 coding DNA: TGCGCCAGCAGCCAGGACAGGGGGAGCATCTACGAGCAGTACTTC. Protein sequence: CASSQDRGSIYEQYF.

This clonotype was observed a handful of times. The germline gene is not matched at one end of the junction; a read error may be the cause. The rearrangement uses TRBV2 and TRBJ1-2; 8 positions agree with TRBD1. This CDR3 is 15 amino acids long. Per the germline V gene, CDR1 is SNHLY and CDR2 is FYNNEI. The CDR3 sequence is CASSPRTGTVYDYTF. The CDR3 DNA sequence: TGTGCCAGCAGCCCCCGGACAGGGACGGTCTATGACTACACCTTC. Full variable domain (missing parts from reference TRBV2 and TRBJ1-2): EPEVTQTPSHQVTQMGQEVILRCVPISNHLYFYWYRQILGQKVEFLVSFYNNEISEKSEIFDDQFSVERPDGSNFTLKIRSTKLEDSAMYFCASSPRTGTVYDYTFGSGTRLTVV.

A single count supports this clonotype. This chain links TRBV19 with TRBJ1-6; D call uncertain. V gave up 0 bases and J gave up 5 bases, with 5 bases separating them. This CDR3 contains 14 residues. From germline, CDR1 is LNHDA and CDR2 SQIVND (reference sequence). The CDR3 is CASSIDRNNSPLHF. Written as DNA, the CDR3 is TGTGCCAGTAGTATAGACAGAAATAATTCACCCCTCCACTTT.

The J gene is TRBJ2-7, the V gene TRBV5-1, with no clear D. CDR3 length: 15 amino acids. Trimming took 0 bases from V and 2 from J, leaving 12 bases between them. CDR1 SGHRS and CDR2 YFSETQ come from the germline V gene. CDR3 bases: TGCGCCAGCAGCTTGGTCTCCCGGATGACCTACGAGCAGTACTTC. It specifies CASSLVSRMTYEQYF.

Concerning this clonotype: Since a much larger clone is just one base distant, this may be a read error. The CDR3 nucleotides read TGTGCCAGCAACCTACGTGGCGACTCGGGTCAGTTCTTC. It encodes CASNLRGDSGQFF. The V gene is TRBV7-2, the J gene TRBJ2-1; D is unclear. Deletions cut 7 bases from V and 13 bases from J, with 20 bases between. The CDR3 runs 13 residues. Germline V gene data show CDR1 as SGHTA and CDR2 as FQGNSA.

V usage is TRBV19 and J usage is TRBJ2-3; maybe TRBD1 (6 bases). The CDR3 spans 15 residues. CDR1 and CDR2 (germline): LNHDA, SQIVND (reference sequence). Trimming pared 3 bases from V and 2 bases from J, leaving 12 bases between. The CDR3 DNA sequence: TGTGCCAGTAGTATGGCAGGGGCTACCACAGATACGCAGTATTTT. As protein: CASSMAGATTDTQYF. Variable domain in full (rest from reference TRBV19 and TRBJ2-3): DGGITQSPKYLFRKEGQNVTLSCEQNLNHDAMYWYRQDPGQGLRLIYYSQIVNDFQKGDIAEGYSVSREKKESFPLTVTSAQKNPTAFYLCASSMAGATTDTQYFGPGTRLTVL.

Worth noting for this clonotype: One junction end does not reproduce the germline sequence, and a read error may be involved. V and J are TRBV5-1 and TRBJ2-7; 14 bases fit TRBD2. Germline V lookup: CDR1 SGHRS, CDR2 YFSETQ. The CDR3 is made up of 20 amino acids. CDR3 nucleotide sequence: TGCGCCAGCAGCCTGAGGACTAGCGGGAGGCCCGAGATCGACTCCCACGAGCAGTACTTC. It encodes CASSLRTSGRPEIDSHEQYF.

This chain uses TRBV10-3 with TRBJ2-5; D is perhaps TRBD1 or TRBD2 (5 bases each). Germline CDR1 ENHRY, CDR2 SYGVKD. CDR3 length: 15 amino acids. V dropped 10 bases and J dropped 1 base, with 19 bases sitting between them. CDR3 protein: CASIGTASTQETQYF. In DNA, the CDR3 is TGTGCCAGCATTGGGACGGCCAGTACCCAAGAGACCCAGTACTTC.

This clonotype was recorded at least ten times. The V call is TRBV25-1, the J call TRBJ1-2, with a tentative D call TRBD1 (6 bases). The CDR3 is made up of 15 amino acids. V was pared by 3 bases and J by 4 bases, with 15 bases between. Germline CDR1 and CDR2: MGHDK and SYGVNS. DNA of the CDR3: TGTGCCAGCAGTGAGCGGGACATCCTCGGCTATGGCTACACCTTC. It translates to CASSERDILGYGYTF.

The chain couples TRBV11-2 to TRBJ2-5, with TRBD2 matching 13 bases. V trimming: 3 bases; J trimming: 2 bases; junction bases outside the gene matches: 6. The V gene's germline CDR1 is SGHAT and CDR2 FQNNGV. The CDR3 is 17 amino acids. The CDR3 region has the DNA TGTGCCAGCAGCTTTTTTGGACTAGCGGGGGAACAAGAGACCCAGTACTTC. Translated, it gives CASSFFGLAGEQETQYF.

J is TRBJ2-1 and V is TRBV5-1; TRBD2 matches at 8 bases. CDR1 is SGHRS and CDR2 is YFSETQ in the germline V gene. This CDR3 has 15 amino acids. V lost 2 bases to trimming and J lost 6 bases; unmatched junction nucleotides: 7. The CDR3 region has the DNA TGCGCCAGCAGCTTTGGGACTAGGATCGTCAATGAGCAGTTCTTC. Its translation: CASSFGTRIVNEQFF.

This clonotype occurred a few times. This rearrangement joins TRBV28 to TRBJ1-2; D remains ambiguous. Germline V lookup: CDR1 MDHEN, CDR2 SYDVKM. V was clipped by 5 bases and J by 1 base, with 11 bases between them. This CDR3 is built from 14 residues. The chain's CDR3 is CASSPIRHNYGYTF. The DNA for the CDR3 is TGTGCCAGCAGTCCCATAAGGCATAACTATGGCTACACCTTC.

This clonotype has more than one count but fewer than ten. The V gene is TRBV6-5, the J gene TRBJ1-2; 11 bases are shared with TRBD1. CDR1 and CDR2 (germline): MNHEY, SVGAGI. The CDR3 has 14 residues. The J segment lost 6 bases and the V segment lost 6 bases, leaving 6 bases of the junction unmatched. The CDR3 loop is CASSFSDRGHGYTF. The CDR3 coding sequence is TGTGCCAGCAGCTTCTCGGACAGGGGGCATGGCTACACCTTC.

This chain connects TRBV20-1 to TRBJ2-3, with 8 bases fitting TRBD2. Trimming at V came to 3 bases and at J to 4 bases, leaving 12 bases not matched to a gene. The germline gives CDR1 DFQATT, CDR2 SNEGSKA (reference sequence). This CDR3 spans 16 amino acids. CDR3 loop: CSASGPRGGLADTQYF. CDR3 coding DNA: TGCAGTGCTAGTGGTCCACGCGGGGGGTTGGCAGATACGCAGTATTTT.

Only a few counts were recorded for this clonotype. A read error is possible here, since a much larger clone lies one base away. The CDR3 nucleotides are TGTGCCAGCGGCTTATCGTTCGATCAGCCCCAGCATTTT. This codes for CASGLSFDQPQHF. V and J are TRBV7-6 and TRBJ1-5; D not certain. CDR3 length equals 13 residues. Germline assignment: CDR1 SGHVS and CDR2 FNYEAQ.

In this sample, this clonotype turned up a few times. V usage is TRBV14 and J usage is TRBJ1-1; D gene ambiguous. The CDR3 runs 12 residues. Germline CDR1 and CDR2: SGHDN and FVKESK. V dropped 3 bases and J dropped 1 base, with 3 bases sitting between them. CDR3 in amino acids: CASSQRNTEAFF. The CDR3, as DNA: TGTGCCAGCAGCCAGAGGAACACTGAAGCTTTCTTT.

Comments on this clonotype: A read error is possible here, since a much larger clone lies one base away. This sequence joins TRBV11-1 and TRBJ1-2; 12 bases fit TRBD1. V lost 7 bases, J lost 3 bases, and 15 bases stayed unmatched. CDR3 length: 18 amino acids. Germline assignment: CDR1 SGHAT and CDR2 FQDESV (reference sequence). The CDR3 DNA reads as TGTGCCAGCACCCCGCACAAGGGACAGGGGGCGATTTACTATGGCTACACCTTC. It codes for CASTPHKGQGAIYYGYTF.

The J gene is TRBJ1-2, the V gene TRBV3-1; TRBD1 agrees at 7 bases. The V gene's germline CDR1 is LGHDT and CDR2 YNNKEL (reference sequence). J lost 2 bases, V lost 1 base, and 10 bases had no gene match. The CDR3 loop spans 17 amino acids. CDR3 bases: TGTGCCAGCAGCCAAGGCCAAAGCGACAGGGACAACTATGGCTACACCTTC. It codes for CASSQGQSDRDNYGYTF. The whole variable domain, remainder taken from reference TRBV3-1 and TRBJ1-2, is DTAVSQTPKYLVTQMGNDKSIKCEQNLGHDTMYWYKQDSKKFLKIMFSYNNKELIINETVPNRFSPKSPDKAHLNLHINSLELGDSAVYFCASSQGQSDRDNYGYTFGSGTRLTVV.

The CDR3 loop reads CASRRDRGGTEAFF. CDR3 nucleotides: TGTGCCAGCAGGCGGGACAGGGGAGGCACTGAAGCTTTCTTT. The chain has TRBV7-3 and TRBJ1-1; 10 bases are a match to TRBD1. With 6 bases clipped from V and 4 bases from J, the junction kept 5 bases outside the gene matches. CDR3 length: 14 amino acids. Germline V gene lookup returns CDR1 SGHTA and CDR2 FQGTGA.

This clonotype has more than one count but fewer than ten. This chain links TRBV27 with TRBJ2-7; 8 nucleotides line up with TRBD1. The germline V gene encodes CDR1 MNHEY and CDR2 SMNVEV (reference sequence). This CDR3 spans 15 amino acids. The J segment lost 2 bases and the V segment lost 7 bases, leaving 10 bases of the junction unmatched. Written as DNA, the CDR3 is TGTGCCAGCAATCCGGCAGGGGGCGTCCCCTACGAGCAGTACTTC. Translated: CASNPAGGVPYEQYF.

CDR3: CASSLFLDPFETQYF. The CDR3 nucleotides read TGTGCCAGCAGCTTATTTTTGGACCCATTTGAGACCCAGTACTTC. The chain recombines TRBV11-2 with TRBJ2-5; D call uncertain. Germline lookup yields CDR1 SGHAT and CDR2 FQNNGV. The CDR3 spans 15 residues. V was clipped by 2 bases and J by 5 bases, with 15 bases between them. Drawing the rest from reference TRBV11-2 and TRBJ2-5, the complete variable domain is EAGVAQSPRYKIIEKRQSVAFWCNPISGHATLYWYQQILGQGPKLLIQFQNNGVVDDSQLPKDRFSAERLKGVDSTLKIQPAKLEDSAVYLCASSLFLDPFETQYFGPGTRLLVL.

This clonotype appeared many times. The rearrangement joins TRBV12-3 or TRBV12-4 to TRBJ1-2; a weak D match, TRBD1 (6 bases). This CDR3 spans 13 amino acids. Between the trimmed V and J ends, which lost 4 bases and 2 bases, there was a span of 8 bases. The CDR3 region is CASSSQGNYGYTF. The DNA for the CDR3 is TGTGCCAGCAGTTCACAGGGCAACTATGGCTACACCTTC.

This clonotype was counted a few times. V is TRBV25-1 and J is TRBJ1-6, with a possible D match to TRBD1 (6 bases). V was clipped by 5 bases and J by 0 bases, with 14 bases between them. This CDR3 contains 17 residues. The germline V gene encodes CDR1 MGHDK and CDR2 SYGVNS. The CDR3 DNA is TGTGCCAGCAGTTTTACAGGGAAGAGCTCCTATAATTCACCCCTCCACTTT. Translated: CASSFTGKSSYNSPLHF.